This T cell receptor (beta chain) was recorded in a study of T cells in Graves' hyperthyroidism and ophthalmopathy. A lack of ophthalmopathy progression within 18 months defined stable Graves' hyperthyroidism. Hyperthyroidism was newly diagnosed in patients aged 18 to 65 (duration under 2 months). V gave up 3 bases and J gave up 3 bases, with 14 bases separating them. This CDR3 comprises 14 residues. From germline, CDR1 is DFQATT and CDR2 SNEGSKA (reference sequence). TCR beta CDR3 region amplification was performed from RNA transcripts. HTBI primers were employed in a first-round RT-PCR of the TCR CDR3. Via MiXCR, TCRdb re-called the multiplex PCR reads, giving one row per CDR3 protein. The table shows under 400,000 distinct CDR3 sequences, with roughly 25% occurring only once. About this clonotype itself: The antigen remains undetermined.

Regarding the study as a whole: Researchers found most expanded thyroid clonotypes above 0.001 in blood as well. The model anticipated ophthalmopathy a median approximately 6.5 months pre-onset.

This chain uses TRBV20-1 with TRBJ2-5, with D tentatively TRBD2 (6 bases). Input material: blood. The sequence was obtained from a man between 45 and 60 years old with Graves' hyperthyroidism. In DNA form, the CDR3 reads TGCAGTGCTAGGGGCTCGGGGGATAAAGAGACCCAGTACTTC. This sequence encodes CSARGSGDKETQYF.